The present T cell receptor (beta chain) was sequenced within a study of blood T cell repertoires in COVID-19. On the study more broadly: PBMCs, B-cell-depleted T cells, or T cells were the source of the cDNA or gDNA that made up the material.

As processed by the authors: Quantification of nucleated cells was approximated via reference gene primer amplification. The method was immunoSEQ multiplex PCR; TCRdb's version includes in-frame clones alone and lacks a portion of them. The D gene and trimming were derived from the DNA, and the V and J assignments and clone size from that table. The table has some 270,000 clones, roughly 90% seen once. Between the trimmed V and J ends, which lost 11 bases and 6 bases, there was a span of 14 bases. The CDR3 runs to 13 residues. CDR1 and CDR2 (germline): MDHEN, SYDVKM. Participants in the exposed group had met a COVID-19 case in the 2 weeks before joining the study.

The genes are TRBV28 and TRBJ1-6, with D hard to call. The sequence was obtained from a man aged 40-49 years who had been exposed to COVID-19. Specimen: PBMCs or T cells enriched from blood (not recorded which). CDR3 region: CALSQAGNSPLHF. DNA of the CDR3: TGTGCCCTATCCCAGGCGGGTAATTCACCCCTCCACTTT.